These 27 T cell receptor beta chains were sequenced from one sample in a study of long-term antiretroviral therapy in people with HIV. Version v3.0 of the immunoSEQ assay was performed at survey level. The protocol was immunoSEQ multiplex PCR, while the TCRdb copy is restricted to in-frame clones and leaves out a portion. The sample lists 25,000 to 35,000 clones, roughly 92% occurring once. This specimen was unsorted PBMCs, taken 6.2 years after starting antiretroviral therapy. These receptors were taken from a middle-aged man with HIV.

The rearrangement uses TRBV2 and TRBJ2-7; D ambiguous. V gave up 2 bases and J gave up 4 bases, with 6 bases separating them. Germline loops: CDR1 SNHLY, CDR2 FYNNEI. This CDR3 contains 12 residues. In DNA form, the CDR3 reads TGTGCCAGCAGTGAACCAACATACGAGCAGTACTTC. Encoded protein: CASSEPTYEQYF.

The gene calls are TRBV16 and TRBJ2-2; D is ambiguous. Looked up from germline, CDR1 is KGHSY and CDR2 is FQNENV. V lost 1 base, J lost 6 bases, and 6 bases lay in between. The CDR3 is 13 amino acids. This CDR3 reads CASSQFSAGELFF. DNA for the CDR3: TGTGCCAGCAGCCAATTTTCGGCCGGGGAGCTGTTTTTT.

This clone is large. This sequence joins TRBV28 and TRBJ1-5, with D perhaps matching TRBD1 (5 bases). Germline values: CDR1 MDHEN, CDR2 SYDVKM. Trimming removed 10 bases from V and 5 bases from J, with 15 bases in between. The CDR3 totals 13 residues. The CDR3 nucleotides are TGTGCCAACAAGGGGCAGGGAGATCAGCCCCAGCATTTT. This gives the protein CANKGQGDQPQHF.

The rearrangement joins TRBV19 to TRBJ2-6, with 7 bases matching TRBD1. With 5 bases clipped from V and 0 bases from J, the junction kept 10 bases outside the gene matches. Germline V gene sequence: CDR1 LNHDA, CDR2 SQIVND (reference sequence). The CDR3 contains 18 residues. The CDR3 coding sequence is TGTGCCAGTAGTCAGCGGACAGGCCACAGCTCTGGGGCCAACGTCCTGACTTTC. As protein: CASSQRTGHSSGANVLTF.

V is TRBV7-6 and J is TRBJ1-1; D uncertain. Germline values: CDR1 SGHVS, CDR2 FNYEAQ. This CDR3 has 17 amino acids. V was clipped by 1 base and J by 3 bases, with 18 bases between them. In nucleotides, the CDR3 is TGTGCCAGCAGCTTAGTAGGGCAGGCCCCAGCGGACACTGAAGCTTTCTTT. Protein sequence: CASSLVGQAPADTEAFF.

The chain joins TRBV5-4 to TRBJ2-6; D perhaps matches TRBD2 (5 bases). From germline, CDR1 is SGHNT and CDR2 YYREEE (reference sequence). The CDR3 has 16 residues. Between the trimmed V and J ends, which lost 0 bases and 2 bases, there was a span of 9 bases. Here the CDR3 DNA reads TGTGCCAGCAGCTTGGGCGGGCTAACTGGGGCCAACGTCCTGACTTTC. This gives the protein CASSLGGLTGANVLTF.

The rearrangement joins TRBV5-6 to TRBJ2-6; D is possibly TRBD1 or TRBD2 (5 bases each). The CDR3 runs 16 residues. Between the trimmed V and J ends, which lost 4 bases and 2 bases, there was a span of 13 bases. In germline, CDR1 is SGHDT, CDR2 YYEEEE. The CDR3, as DNA: TGTGCCAGCAGCCCCGGGACGCCCACTGGGGCCAACGTCCTGACTTTC. Amino acids: CASSPGTPTGANVLTF.

Regarding this clone: Other DNA sequences within the sample encode an identical CDR3. DNA for the CDR3: TGCAGTGCTAGGGGAGGAGATACGCAGTATTTT. Its translation: CSARGGDTQYF. The V and J genes are TRBV20-1 and TRBJ2-3; D is perhaps TRBD2 (6 bases). The germline V gene has CDR1 DFQATT and CDR2 SNEGSKA (reference sequence). The CDR3 has 11 amino acids. Trimming cost V 3 bases and J 5 bases, with 6 bases left between them.

The chain uses TRBV7-9 and TRBJ2-3, with 9 bases aligning to TRBD1. The CDR3 totals 16 residues. Germline V gives CDR1 SEHNR, CDR2 FQNEAQ (reference sequence). Trimming removed 5 bases from V and 0 bases from J; junction bases left unmatched: 6. CDR3: CASSGWTGESTDTQYF. As DNA, the CDR3 is TGTGCCAGCAGCGGGTGGACAGGGGAGAGCACAGATACGCAGTATTTT.

This rearrangement joins TRBV11-2 to TRBJ2-3; TRBD2 agrees at 9 bases. V shed 0 bases and J 2 bases; nucleotides not matched to a gene: 3. CDR1 is SGHAT and CDR2 is FQNNGV in the germline V gene. The CDR3 totals 16 residues. For the CDR3, the DNA is TGTGCCAGCAGCTTAGATCTAGCGGGAAACACAGATACGCAGTATTTT. Residues: CASSLDLAGNTDTQYF.

This chain links TRBV28 with TRBJ2-7; TRBD1 aligns across 9 bases. The CDR3 length is 15 residues. CDR1 is MDHEN, CDR2 SYDVKM, per germline. The V and J ends lost 6 bases and 4 bases, in that order; junction bases with no gene match: 10. This CDR3 is CASRTGTGSYYEQYF. The CDR3 DNA reads as TGTGCCAGCAGGACCGGGACAGGGAGTTATTACGAGCAGTACTTC.

The count of this clone is one. The chain recombines TRBV7-2 with TRBJ2-3; 11 nucleotides align to TRBD2. The CDR3 consists of 16 residues. J was trimmed by 1 base and V by 3 bases; bases with no gene match: 3. Germline V gene lookup returns CDR1 SGHTA and CDR2 FQGNSA. CDR3 in amino acids: CASSFYSGGGTDTQYF. CDR3 nucleotides: TGTGCCAGCAGCTTTTATAGCGGGGGGGGCACAGATACGCAGTATTTT.

This clone was seen a single time. The rearrangement joins TRBV7-3 to TRBJ2-5; D is perhaps TRBD2 (6 bases). The CDR3 contains 13 residues. CDR1 and CDR2 (germline): SGHTA, FQGTGA. V shed 4 bases and J shed 7 bases, with 13 bases lying between them. The CDR3 DNA reads as TGTGCCAGCAGCTCGGACGGGAGCGGGACCCAGTACTTC. This codes for CASSSDGSGTQYF.

The gene calls are TRBV6-6 and TRBJ1-5; 10 positions match TRBD1. V shed 6 bases, J shed 5 bases, and the junction held 4 bases outside the gene matches. This CDR3 contains 14 residues. Germline V gene lookup returns CDR1 MNHNY and CDR2 SVGAGI (reference sequence). The DNA for the CDR3 is TGTGCCAGCAGGCGCGGGACAGGGGATCAGCCCCAGCATTTT. Its protein is CASRRGTGDQPQHF.

The CDR3 coding sequence is TGTGCCAGCAGCCCCCCGTGGGGGACAGCCGGTACCTACGAGCAGTACTTC. It yields the protein CASSPPWGTAGTYEQYF. The chain employs TRBV7-2 and TRBJ2-7; 7 bases match TRBD1. Germline V lookup: CDR1 SGHTA, CDR2 FQGNSA. The CDR3 runs 17 residues. V lost 5 bases, J lost 2 bases, and 15 bases stayed unmatched.

The chain uses TRBV9 and TRBJ2-5; maybe TRBD2 (5 bases). This CDR3 comprises 16 residues. Germline CDR1 SGDLS, CDR2 YYNGEE. V was shortened by 4 bases and J by 5 bases, with 21 bases between the two germline ends. For the CDR3, the DNA is TGTGCCAGCAGCACCGACACGAACCCGCGGAGGGAGACCCAGTACTTC. Protein: CASSTDTNPRRETQYF.

V is TRBV6-1 and J is TRBJ2-3; 8 bases map to TRBD2. The germline V gene encodes CDR1 MNHNS and CDR2 SASEGT. The CDR3 length is 14 residues. Losses at the gene ends were 1 base for V and 3 bases for J; bases not matched to a gene: 0. The CDR3 region is CASSEGLATDTQYF. The CDR3, as DNA: TGTGCCAGCAGTGAAGGACTAGCGACAGATACGCAGTATTTT.

The V and J genes are TRBV10-1 and TRBJ2-7, with unresolved D. Per germline, CDR1 WNHNN and CDR2 SYGVQD (reference sequence). CDR3 length equals 13 residues. V lost 10 bases to trimming and J lost 2 bases, with 15 bases between them. The CDR3, as DNA: TGCGCCACCCCATCCGAACAGACCTACGAGCAGTACTTC. Translated, it gives CATPSEQTYEQYF.

This chain connects TRBV2 to TRBJ1-6, with TRBD1 matching 7 bases. CDR3 size: 15 residues. V gave up 6 bases and J gave up 3 bases; unmatched junction bases: 5. The germline CDR1 and CDR2 sequences are SNHLY and FYNNEI. The CDR3 nucleotides are TGTGCCAGCAGAGAGACAGGGCTCTATAATTCACCCCTCCACTTT. It yields the protein CASRETGLYNSPLHF.

The rearrangement uses TRBV11-2 and TRBJ2-2; D perhaps matches TRBD2 (5 bases). V was clipped by 3 bases and J by 5 bases, with 13 bases between them. The CDR3 is 15 residues long. Germline CDR1 reads SGHAT; CDR2 reads FQNNGV. CDR3 nucleotides: TGTGCCAGCAGCTTGACTGACACGGGGACCGGGGAGCTGTTTTTT. It yields the protein CASSLTDTGTGELFF. The variable domain in full, completed from reference TRBV11-2 and TRBJ2-2, reads EAGVAQSPRYKIIEKRQSVAFWCNPISGHATLYWYQQILGQGPKLLIQFQNNGVVDDSQLPKDRFSAERLKGVDSTLKIQPAKLEDSAVYLCASSLTDTGTGELFFGEGSRLTVL.

The rearrangement links TRBV29-1 to TRBJ1-2, with 11 bases fitting TRBD1. V shed 7 bases and J 11 bases; nucleotides not matched to a gene: 12. The CDR3 is 13 amino acids. CDR1 is SQVTM and CDR2 is ANQGSEA in the germline V gene. The CDR3 spells CSAGPGQGVYYTF. As DNA, the CDR3 is TGCAGCGCCGGCCCGGGACAGGGGGTCTATTACACCTTC.

This clone is termed medium-sized. The V call is TRBV7-6, the J call TRBJ2-1; 8 bases match TRBD2. V dropped 1 base and J dropped 2; count of bases not matched to a gene: 1. The CDR3 is 15 amino acids. Germline V gene data show CDR1 as SGHVS and CDR2 as FNYEAQ. CDR3 coding DNA: TGTGCCAGCAGCTTAGGTAGCGGGACCTACAATGAGCAGTTCTTC. Translating it yields CASSLGSGTYNEQFF.

This clone was observed once. The rearrangement links TRBV2 to TRBJ2-7; D assignment may be TRBD1 or TRBD2 (5 bases each). Germline CDR1 reads SNHLY; CDR2 reads FYNNEI. This CDR3 spans 15 amino acids. Trimming left V 6 bases short and J 4 bases short, with 19 bases between. The DNA of the CDR3 is TGTGCCAGCAGGGGGGAACGGGGTAGGGCTTACGAGCAGTACTTC. Amino acids: CASRGERGRAYEQYF.

This clone occurred once. The CDR3 nucleotides are TGTGCCAGTAGTATGTGGACAGAAGTTGAAGCTTTCTTT. This translates into CASSMWTEVEAFF. The chain has TRBV19 and TRBJ1-1, with a weak D call TRBD1 (6 bases). The length of the CDR3 is 13 residues. The V end was cut by 3 bases, the J end by 7 bases, with 12 bases between. Germline CDR1 and CDR2: LNHDA and SQIVND (reference sequence). The full variable domain, its missing parts supplied by reference TRBV19 and TRBJ1-1, is DGGITQSPKYLFRKEGQNVTLSCEQNLNHDAMYWYRQDPGQGLRLIYYSQIVNDFQKGDIAEGYSVSREKKESFPLTVTSAQKNPTAFYLCASSMWTEVEAFFGQGTRLTVV.

Only a few counts were recorded for this clone. The rearrangement joins TRBV7-9 to TRBJ2-7, with D hard to call. Germline V CDR1 and CDR2: SEHNR, FQNEAQ (reference sequence). The CDR3 consists of 11 residues. V was cut by 4 bases and J by 2 bases, with 3 bases left in between. CDR3 nucleotides: TGTGCCAGCAGCTCGACCTACGAGCAGTACTTC. Protein product: CASSSTYEQYF. Based on the CDR3 plus reference TRBV7-9 and TRBJ2-7, the full variable domain is DTGVSQNPRHKITKRGQNVTFRCDPISEHNRLYWYRQTLGQGPEFLTYFQNEAQLEKSRLLSDRFSAERPKGSFSTLEIQRTEQGDSAMYLCASSSTYEQYFGPGTRLTVT.

The sample holds a few counts of this clone. The chain is built from TRBV21-1 and TRBJ1-3. TRBV21-1 counts as a pseudogene. The CDR3 extends over 17 amino acids. CDR3 in amino acids: CASSKRSRLITGNTIYF. The CDR3, as DNA: TGTGCCAGCAGCAAGCGAAGTCGGCTCATTACTGGAAACACCATATATTTT.

Remarks on this clone: One junction end disagrees with the germline gene, perhaps due to a read error. The chain employs TRBV7-9 and TRBJ1-1; TRBD1 is a possible D gene (5 bases). Germline-derived CDR1 and CDR2 are SEHNR and FQNEAQ (reference sequence). CDR3 size: 14 residues. CDR3 in DNA: TGTGCCAGCAGCTTACCCGGGGGGAACGCTGAAGCTTTCTTT. Its protein product is CASSLPGGNAEAFF.